The T cell receptor beta chain under discussion was sequenced for a study of cytomegalovirus exposure and HLA in healthy donors. Germline CDR1 is SGDLS and CDR2 is YYNGEE. Trimming took 6 bases from V and 4 from J; bases not matched to a gene: 3. The CDR3 has 13 residues. Comments on this clone: What it binds is not known.

PCR was performed using 60 Vbeta and 13 Jbeta primers. Only in-frame clones appear in the TCRdb table, and some are missing; sequencing was by immunoSEQ multiplex PCR. The data contain around 120,000 clones, 78% of them singletons. Study-wide results and caveats: Rarity held for most TCR sequences, but there were some public TCRs that occurred in many donors. The HLA-A and HLA-B alleles of most subjects were reportedly predicted accurately from TCR beta sequences.

V gene TRBV9 combines with J gene TRBJ2-3, with TRBD2 identical over 9 bases. This TCR was sampled from a woman aged 40 to 50 in good health and CMV-seronegative. Sequenced material: PBMCs. The CDR3 nucleotides read TGTGCCAGCACACTAGCGGGTGCAGATACGCAGTATTTT. Residues: CASTLAGADTQYF. Complete variable domain (other parts from reference TRBV9 and TRBJ2-3): DSGVTQTPKHLITATGQRVTLRCSPRSGDLSVYWYQQSLDQGLQFLIQYYNGEERAKGNILERFSAQQFPDLHSELNLSSLELGDSALYFCASTLAGADTQYFGPGTRLTVL.